This passage covers 22 T cell receptor beta chains from one sample sequenced in a study of OX40 agonist ivuxolimab in advanced cancers. Here immunoSEQ multiplex PCR was the method, and the copy in TCRdb shows in-frame clones only, minus some. Of roughly 56,000 clones detected, about 85% appear once; the ten largest clones hold over 1%. The sequenced sample was CD4+ or CD8+ T cells sorted from blood, obtained in a trial of the OX40 agonist ivuxolimab. All receptors derive from an adult with an advanced solid tumor such as melanoma, head and neck, liver or kidney cancer.

The chain has TRBV2 and TRBJ1-1; 7 bases are a match to TRBD1. The junction had 10 bases not matched to a gene; V was cut back by 4 bases and J by 5 bases. The CDR3 consists of 15 residues. Germline V gene data show CDR1 as SNHLY and CDR2 as FYNNEI. This chain's CDR3 is CASSVIGGARTEAFF. The CDR3 nucleotides read TGTGCCAGCAGTGTAATAGGGGGCGCAAGGACTGAAGCTTTCTTT.

The chain is built from TRBV5-1 and TRBJ2-7; 9 bases are a match to TRBD1. With 3 bases clipped from V and 3 bases from J, the junction kept 7 bases outside the gene matches. The CDR3 has 15 amino acids. CDR1 is SGHRS, CDR2 YFSETQ, per germline. CDR3: CASSYAGTGYYEQYF. The CDR3 DNA follows: TGCGCCAGCAGCTACGCCGGGACAGGGTACTACGAGCAGTACTTC.

This clone has a handful of counts. The CDR3 coding sequence is TGTGCCAGCAGCCTTCTTAGCGGGGACGCGCCAGGAAACACCATATATTTT. This sequence encodes CASSLLSGDAPGNTIYF. The chain has TRBV7-6 and TRBJ1-3; weak D call: TRBD1 (5 bases). This CDR3 contains 17 residues. Looked up from germline, CDR1 is SGHVS and CDR2 is FNYEAQ. Trimming pared 5 bases from V and 4 bases from J, leaving 21 bases between. The variable domain in full, with the rest retrieved from reference TRBV7-6 and TRBJ1-3, is GAGVSQSPRYKVTKRGQDVALRCDPISGHVSLYWYRQALGQGPEFLTYFNYEAQQDKSGLPNDRFSAERPEGSISTLTIQRTEQRDSAMYRCASSLLSGDAPGNTIYFGEGSWLTVV.

CDR3 coding DNA: TGCGCCAGCAGCCAAGTTTTATCCTTTGGGGGCATTGTTACCGGGGAGCTGTTTTTT. Amino acids: CASSQVLSFGGIVTGELFF. The chain links TRBV4-1 to TRBJ2-2; possibly TRBD1 for D (6 bases). With 1 base removed from V and 5 bases from J, the gap between germline ends came to 23 bases. The CDR3 length is 19 residues. Germline CDR1 and CDR2: MGHRA and YSYEKL.

The rearrangement uses TRBV5-1 and TRBJ1-5; D call uncertain. Germline V CDR1 and CDR2: SGHRS, YFSETQ. Trimming took 0 bases from V and 5 from J, leaving 12 bases between them. CDR3 size: 15 residues. CDR3 sequence: CASSLDPAGHQPQHF. CDR3 nucleotide sequence: TGCGCCAGCAGCTTGGATCCGGCAGGACATCAGCCCCAGCATTTT.

The chain employs TRBV28 and TRBJ2-2; either TRBD1 or TRBD2 may fit D (5 bases each). V was clipped by 7 bases and J by 5 bases, with 20 bases between them. Germline V gene lookup returns CDR1 MDHEN and CDR2 SYDVKM. The length of the CDR3 is 16 residues. CDR3 in amino acids: CASILNGAARTGELFF. The CDR3 nucleotides are TGTGCCAGCATTCTCAACGGGGCAGCCCGAACCGGGGAGCTGTTTTTT.

The J gene is TRBJ1-2, the V gene TRBV19; 11 bases fit TRBD1. The germline CDR1 and CDR2 sequences are LNHDA and SQIVND (reference sequence). The CDR3 has 14 residues. V shed 10 bases, J shed 3 bases, and the junction held 7 bases outside the gene matches. CDR3 sequence: CANTRDRGDYGYTF. The CDR3 bases are TGTGCCAACACCCGGGACAGGGGGGACTATGGCTACACCTTC.

This clone showed up just once. This chain uses TRBV19 with TRBJ2-1; 15 bases align to TRBD2. The CDR3 is 15 residues long. Germline CDR1 LNHDA, CDR2 SQIVND (reference sequence). Trimming took 7 bases from V and 7 from J; bases not matched to a gene: 5. The CDR3 DNA follows: TGTGCCAGTACCGGACTAGCGGGGGGGGTTAATGAGCAGTTCTTC. Its translation is CASTGLAGGVNEQFF.

The J gene is TRBJ2-5, the V gene TRBV6-5, with D unresolved. CDR1 is MNHEY and CDR2 is SVGAGI in the germline V gene. V lost 4 bases and J 3 bases, leaving 15 bases between the germline ends. CDR3 length equals 15 residues. For the CDR3, the DNA is TGTGCCAGCAGTTTTCACGCGGCAGGCAAAGAGACCCAGTACTTC. Protein sequence: CASSFHAAGKETQYF.

This clone was detected only once. The chain employs TRBV5-4 and TRBJ1-1; a weak D match, TRBD1 (6 bases). Trimming stripped 4 bases from V and 1 base from J, with 17 bases between. The CDR3 consists of 16 residues. Germline V gene data show CDR1 as SGHNT and CDR2 as YYREEE (reference sequence). The CDR3 region is CASSTKSGTPNTEAFF. The CDR3 nucleotides are TGTGCCAGCAGCACCAAGTCCGGGACACCGAACACTGAAGCTTTCTTT.

This clone was seen only a few times. This sequence joins TRBV6-5 and TRBJ1-1; no firm D call. Germline loops: CDR1 MNHEY, CDR2 SVGAGI. Trimming stripped 8 bases from V and 2 bases from J, with 12 bases between. This CDR3 contains 13 residues. The DNA of the CDR3 is TGTGCCAGCCTCAACGGGCTTAACACTGAAGCTTTCTTT. Translated, it gives CASLNGLNTEAFF.

This clone occurred a few times. This CDR3 reads CAIRGQGADMSGYTF. Written as DNA, the CDR3 is TGTGCCATCAGAGGACAGGGGGCGGACATGTCTGGCTACACCTTC. The chain recombines TRBV10-3 with TRBJ1-2; TRBD1 matches 11 bases. V lost 6 bases and J lost 7; bases outside the gene matches: 10. This CDR3 is built from 15 residues. Germline V gene sequence: CDR1 ENHRY, CDR2 SYGVKD.

The chain links TRBV6-6 to TRBJ2-1; D not certain. V shed 6 bases and J shed 4 bases, with 7 bases lying between them. Germline CDR1 reads MNHNY; CDR2 reads SVGAGI (reference sequence). This CDR3 region has 12 residues. The CDR3 DNA follows: TGTGCCAGCAGGAATGCATACAATGAGCAGTTCTTC. Encoded protein: CASRNAYNEQFF.

The chain joins TRBV6-1 to TRBJ1-2; D unclear. V dropped 6 bases and J dropped 2 bases, with 16 bases sitting between them. The CDR3 length is 15 residues. The germline CDR1 and CDR2 sequences are MNHNS and SASEGT. CDR3 loop: CASRRRETINYGYTF. CDR3 nucleotides: TGTGCCAGCAGACGCCGGGAGACAATAAACTATGGCTACACCTTC.

In this sample, this clone turned up once. V usage is TRBV6-6 and J usage is TRBJ2-1; no definite D call. Trimming removed 6 bases at V and 0 bases at J, with 12 bases between. The CDR3 length is 15 residues. CDR1 MNHNY and CDR2 SVGAGI come from the germline V gene (reference sequence). As DNA, the CDR3 is TGTGCCAGCAGGGTACGCGCAAACTCCTACAATGAGCAGTTCTTC. Its protein product is CASRVRANSYNEQFF.

This clone was picked up one time. V is TRBV5-1 and J is TRBJ1-1; 8 bases line up with TRBD1. In germline, CDR1 is SGHRS, CDR2 YFSETQ. V lost 4 bases to trimming and J lost 0 bases; unmatched junction nucleotides: 2. The CDR3 consists of 14 residues. This chain's CDR3 is CASSTDRVNTEAFF. CDR3 in DNA: TGCGCCAGCAGCACGGACAGGGTGAACACTGAAGCTTTCTTT.

The chain employs TRBV7-2 and TRBJ1-1; D unresolved. The V gene lost 5 bases and the J gene lost 0 bases, with 4 bases spanning the gap. Germline CDR1 and CDR2: SGHTA and FQGNSA. The CDR3 has 12 residues. Written as DNA, the CDR3 is TGTGCCAGCAGCCCCGTGAACACTGAAGCTTTCTTT. Its translation is CASSPVNTEAFF.

The chain carries TRBV30 and TRBJ2-1; maybe TRBD1 (5 bases). This CDR3 is 12 amino acids long. The germline gives CDR1 GTSNPN, CDR2 SVGIG (reference sequence). V dropped 1 base and J dropped 10 bases, with 11 bases sitting between them. The CDR3 spells CAWSGQQDEQFF. DNA for the CDR3: TGTGCCTGGAGTGGACAACAGGACGAGCAGTTCTTC.

This chain uses TRBV19 with TRBJ2-7, with D possibly being TRBD2 (5 bases). The CDR3 contains 15 residues. V lost 0 bases to trimming and J lost 3 bases, with 12 bases between them. Germline V gene data show CDR1 as LNHDA and CDR2 as SQIVND (reference sequence). The CDR3 reads CASSIDGSGYYEQYF. For the CDR3, the DNA is TGTGCCAGTAGTATAGATGGGAGCGGCTACTACGAGCAGTACTTC.

The DNA of the CDR3 is TGTGCCAGCCAAAACAGAGGGTATGGCACTGAAGCTTTCTTT. Its translation is CASQNRGYGTEAFF. This chain joins TRBV6-6 and TRBJ1-1; no firm D call. Trimming removed 8 bases at V and 4 bases at J, with 17 bases between. The CDR3 is 14 residues long. The germline V gene encodes CDR1 MNHNY and CDR2 SVGAGI (reference sequence).

The V gene is TRBV6-6, the J gene TRBJ1-5; no reliable D call. From germline, CDR1 is MNHNY and CDR2 SVGAGI (reference sequence). The CDR3 is 12 amino acids. Trimming removed 6 bases from V and 5 bases from J, with 8 bases in between. Written as DNA, the CDR3 is TGTGCCAGCAGGCCCGGGTATCAGCCCCAGCATTTT. Protein product: CASRPGYQPQHF.

This sequence joins TRBV11-2 and TRBJ1-1, with 7 bases fitting TRBD1. The trim removed 4 bases at V and 3 bases at J, leaving 2 bases unmatched. Germline V gene sequence: CDR1 SGHAT, CDR2 FQNNGV. This CDR3 spans 13 amino acids. CDR3 residues: CASSSTGDTEAFF. The CDR3 DNA reads as TGTGCCAGCAGCTCCACAGGGGACACTGAAGCTTTCTTT.